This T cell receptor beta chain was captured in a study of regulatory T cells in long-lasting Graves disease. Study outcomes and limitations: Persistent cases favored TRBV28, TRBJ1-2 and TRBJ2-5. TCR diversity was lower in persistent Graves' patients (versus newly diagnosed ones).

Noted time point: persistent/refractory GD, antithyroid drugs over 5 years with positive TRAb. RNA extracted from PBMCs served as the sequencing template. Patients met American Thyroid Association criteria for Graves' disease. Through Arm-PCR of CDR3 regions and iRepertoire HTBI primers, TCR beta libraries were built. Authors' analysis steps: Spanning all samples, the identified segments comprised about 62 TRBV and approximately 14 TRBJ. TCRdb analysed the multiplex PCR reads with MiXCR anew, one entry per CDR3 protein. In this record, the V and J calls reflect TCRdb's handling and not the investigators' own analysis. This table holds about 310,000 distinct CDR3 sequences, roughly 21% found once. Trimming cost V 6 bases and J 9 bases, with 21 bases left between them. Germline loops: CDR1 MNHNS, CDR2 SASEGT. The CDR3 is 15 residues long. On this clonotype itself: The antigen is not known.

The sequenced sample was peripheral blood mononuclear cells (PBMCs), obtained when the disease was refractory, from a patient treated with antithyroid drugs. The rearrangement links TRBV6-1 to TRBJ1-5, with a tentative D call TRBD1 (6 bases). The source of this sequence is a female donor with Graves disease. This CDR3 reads CASRSGGQQNGPQHF. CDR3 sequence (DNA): TGTGCCAGCAGGAGCGGTGGACAGCAGAATGGGCCCCAGCATTTT.